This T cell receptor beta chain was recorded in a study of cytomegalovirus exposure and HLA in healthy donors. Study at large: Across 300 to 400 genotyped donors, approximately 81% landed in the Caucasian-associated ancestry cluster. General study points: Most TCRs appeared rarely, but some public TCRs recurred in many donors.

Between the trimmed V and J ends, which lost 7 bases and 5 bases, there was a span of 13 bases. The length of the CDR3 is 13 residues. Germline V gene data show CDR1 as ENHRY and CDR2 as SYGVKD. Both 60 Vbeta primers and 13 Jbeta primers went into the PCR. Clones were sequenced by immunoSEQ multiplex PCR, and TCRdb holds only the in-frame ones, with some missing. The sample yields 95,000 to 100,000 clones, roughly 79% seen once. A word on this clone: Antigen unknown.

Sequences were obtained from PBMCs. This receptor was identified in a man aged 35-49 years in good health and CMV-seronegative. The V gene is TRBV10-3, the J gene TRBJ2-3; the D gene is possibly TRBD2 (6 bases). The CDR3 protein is CAIMSGLGDTQYF. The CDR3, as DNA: TGTGCCATCATGAGCGGGTTGGGAGATACGCAGTATTTT.